Presented here are 5 T cell receptor beta chains from one specimen sequenced in a study of blood T cells in healthy people across ages. A second PCR of roughly 7 to 11 cycles used a sample-barcoded 5' primer and a J-beta primer mix. TCRdb analysed the 5' RACE reads with MiXCR anew, one entry per CDR3 protein. The data contain around 1,700,000 distinct CDR3 sequences, about 28% of them singletons. The sequenced sample consisted of blood. These receptors were collected from a woman in her thirties in good health.

This sequence joins TRBV29-1 and TRBJ2-3; D possibly uses TRBD1 or TRBD2 (6 bases each). Germline V CDR1 and CDR2: SQVTM, ANQGSEA. The V end was cut by 4 bases, the J end by 2 bases, with 13 bases between. CDR3 length: 14 residues. Here the CDR3 reads CSVGGDIYTDTQYF. CDR3 DNA sequence: TGCAGCGTTGGGGGGGACATATACACAGATACGCAGTATTTT.

The V and J genes are TRBV9 and TRBJ1-2, with a possible D match to TRBD1 (5 bases). This CDR3 has 13 residues. V was clipped by 0 bases and J by 7 bases, with 10 bases between them. Germline V lookup: CDR1 SGDLS, CDR2 YYNGEE. In DNA, the CDR3 is TGTGCCAGCAGCGTAGCGGACATTGGTGGCTACACCTTC. Translation: CASSVADIGGYTF.

A word on this clonotype: A much larger clonotype is one base distant, so this may be a read error. V is TRBV11-2 and J is TRBJ2-3; D may be TRBD2 (5 bases). This CDR3 comprises 15 residues. Germline CDR1 reads SGHAT; CDR2 reads FQNNGV. The CDR3 DNA reads TGTGCCAGCAGCGATATCGATCCTAGCACAGATACGCGGTATTTT. Translation gives CASSDIDPSTDTRYF.

V and J are TRBV6-5 and TRBJ1-1; TRBD1 matches at 8 bases. CDR1 is MNHEY, CDR2 SVGAGI, per germline. Germline trimming cut 6 bases from V and 5 bases from J; bases unmatched to any gene: 11. The CDR3 spans 15 residues. Here the CDR3 DNA reads TGTGCCAGCAGCTACGTAGGACAGGGAGTGACTGAAGCTTTCTTT. Translating gives CASSYVGQGVTEAFF.

This clonotype has only a few counts. The V call is TRBV4-3, the J call TRBJ2-1, with D perhaps matching TRBD2 (6 bases). Germline V lookup: CDR1 LGHNA, CDR2 YSLEER. The CDR3 covers 17 residues. The V end was cut by 0 bases, the J end by 2 bases, with 14 bases between. As DNA, the CDR3 is TGCGCCAGCAGCCAAGATTTCTCCGGGAGCACCTACAATGAGCAGTTCTTC. Amino acids: CASSQDFSGSTYNEQFF.